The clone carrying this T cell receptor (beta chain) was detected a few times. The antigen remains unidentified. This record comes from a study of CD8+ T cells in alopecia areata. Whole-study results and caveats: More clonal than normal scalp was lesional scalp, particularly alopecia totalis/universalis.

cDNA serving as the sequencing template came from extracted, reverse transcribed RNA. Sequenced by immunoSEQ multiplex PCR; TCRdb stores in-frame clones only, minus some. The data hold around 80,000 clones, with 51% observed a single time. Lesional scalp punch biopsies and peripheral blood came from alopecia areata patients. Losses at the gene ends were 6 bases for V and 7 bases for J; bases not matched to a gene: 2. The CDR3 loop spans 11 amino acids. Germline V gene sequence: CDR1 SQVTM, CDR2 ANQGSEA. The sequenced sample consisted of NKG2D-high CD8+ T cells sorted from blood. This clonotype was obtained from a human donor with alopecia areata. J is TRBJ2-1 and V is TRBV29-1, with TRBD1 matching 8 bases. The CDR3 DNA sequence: TGCAGCGTGCAGGGGGCTAATGAGCAGTTCTTC. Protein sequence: CSVQGANEQFF.